The clone carrying this T cell receptor beta chain occurred once. As processed by the authors: Amplification with reference gene primers provided the estimates of nucleated cell counts. Clones were sequenced by immunoSEQ multiplex PCR, and TCRdb holds only the in-frame ones, with some missing. That table gives V, J and clone size, and the DNA gave D and trimming. Of roughly 100,000 clones listed, 87% are singletons. The CDR3 is 15 amino acids. Germline CDR1 and CDR2: SGHDT and YYEEEE. With V trimmed by 4 bases and J by 4 bases, 6 bases remained unmatched. The source of the sample is a study of blood T cell repertoires in COVID-19. As for the study in general: COVID-19 samples, acute and convalescent, were from the United States, Italy and Spain. Sources were T cells, B-cell-depleted T cells, or PBMCs; the material itself was cDNA or gDNA.

This receptor was obtained from a man in his fifties or sixties in a cohort sampled during active COVID-19. The sample consisted of peripheral blood. The V gene is TRBV5-6, the J gene TRBJ2-2, with TRBD2 identical over 8 bases. This chain's CDR3 is CASSRGGPVTGELFF. The CDR3 region has the DNA TGTGCCAGCAGCCGCGGGGGGCCGGTCACCGGGGAGCTGTTTTTT.